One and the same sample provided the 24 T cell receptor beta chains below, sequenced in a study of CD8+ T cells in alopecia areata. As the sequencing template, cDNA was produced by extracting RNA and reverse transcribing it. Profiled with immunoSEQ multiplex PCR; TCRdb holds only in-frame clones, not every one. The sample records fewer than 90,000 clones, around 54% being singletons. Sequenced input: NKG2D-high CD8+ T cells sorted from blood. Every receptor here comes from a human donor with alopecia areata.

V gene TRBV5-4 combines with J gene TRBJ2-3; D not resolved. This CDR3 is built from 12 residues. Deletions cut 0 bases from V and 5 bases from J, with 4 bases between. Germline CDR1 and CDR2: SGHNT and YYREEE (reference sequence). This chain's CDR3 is CASSLAGDTQYF. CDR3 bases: TGTGCCAGCAGCTTGGCGGGAGATACGCAGTATTTT.

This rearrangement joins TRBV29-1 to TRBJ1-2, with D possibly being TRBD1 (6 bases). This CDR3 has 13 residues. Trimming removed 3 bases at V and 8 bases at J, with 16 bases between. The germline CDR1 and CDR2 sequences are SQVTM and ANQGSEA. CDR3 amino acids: CSVDLPGAGGYTF. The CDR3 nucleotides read TGCAGCGTTGACCTTCCGGGGGCGGGGGGCTACACCTTC.

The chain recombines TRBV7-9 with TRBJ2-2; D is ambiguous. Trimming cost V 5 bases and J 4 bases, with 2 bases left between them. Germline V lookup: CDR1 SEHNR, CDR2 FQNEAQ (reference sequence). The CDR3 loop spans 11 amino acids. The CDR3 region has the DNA TGTGCCAGCAGCCGCACCGGGGAGCTGTTTTTT. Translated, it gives CASSRTGELFF.

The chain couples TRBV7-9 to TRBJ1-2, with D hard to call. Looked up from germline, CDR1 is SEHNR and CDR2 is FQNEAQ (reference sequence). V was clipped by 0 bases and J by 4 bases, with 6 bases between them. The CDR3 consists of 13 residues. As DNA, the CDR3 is TGTGCCAGCAGCTTAGCAGAAGTCTATGGCTACACCTTC. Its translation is CASSLAEVYGYTF. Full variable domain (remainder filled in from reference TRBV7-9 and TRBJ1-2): DTGVSQNPRHKITKRGQNVTFRCDPISEHNRLYWYRQTLGQGPEFLTYFQNEAQLEKSRLLSDRFSAERPKGSFSTLEIQRTEQGDSAMYLCASSLAEVYGYTFGSGTRLTVV.

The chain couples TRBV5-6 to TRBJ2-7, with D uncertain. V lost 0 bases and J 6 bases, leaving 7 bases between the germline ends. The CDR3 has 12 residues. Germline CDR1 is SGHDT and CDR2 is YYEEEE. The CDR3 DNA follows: TGTGCCAGCAGCTTGGGGTTTTCCGAGCAGTACTTC. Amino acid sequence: CASSLGFSEQYF.

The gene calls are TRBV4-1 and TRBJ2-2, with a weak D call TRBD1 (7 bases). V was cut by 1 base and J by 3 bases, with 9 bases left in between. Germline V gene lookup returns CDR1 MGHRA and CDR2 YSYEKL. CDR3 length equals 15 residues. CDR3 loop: CASSQGRGDTGELFF. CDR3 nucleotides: TGCGCCAGCAGCCAAGGCAGGGGGGACACCGGGGAGCTGTTTTTT.

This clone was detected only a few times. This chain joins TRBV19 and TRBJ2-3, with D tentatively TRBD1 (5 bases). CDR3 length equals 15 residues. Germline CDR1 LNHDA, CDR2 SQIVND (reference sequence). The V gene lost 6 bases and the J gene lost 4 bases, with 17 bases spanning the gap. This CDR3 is CASSPTASVADTQYF. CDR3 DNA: TGTGCCAGTAGCCCGACAGCTTCGGTGGCAGATACGCAGTATTTT.

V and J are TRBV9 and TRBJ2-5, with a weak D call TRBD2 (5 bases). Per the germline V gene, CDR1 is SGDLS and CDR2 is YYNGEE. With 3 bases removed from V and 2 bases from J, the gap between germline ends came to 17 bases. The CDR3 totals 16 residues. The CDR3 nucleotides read TGTGCCAGCAGCGCTCCTCTCGGAGCGGTGCAAGAGACCCAGTACTTC. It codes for CASSAPLGAVQETQYF.

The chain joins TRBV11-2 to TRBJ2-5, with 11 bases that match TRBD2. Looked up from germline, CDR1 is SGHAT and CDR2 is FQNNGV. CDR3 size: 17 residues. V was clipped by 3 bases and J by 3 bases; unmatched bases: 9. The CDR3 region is CASSFSVLAGEEETQYF. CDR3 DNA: TGTGCCAGCAGCTTCAGCGTACTAGCGGGGGAGGAAGAGACCCAGTACTTC.

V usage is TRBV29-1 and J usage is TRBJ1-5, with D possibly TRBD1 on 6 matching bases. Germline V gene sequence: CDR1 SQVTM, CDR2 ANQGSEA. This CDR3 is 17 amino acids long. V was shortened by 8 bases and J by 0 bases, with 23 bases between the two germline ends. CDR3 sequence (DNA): TGCAGCCCCGAGGGAGGGGAACAGGGACTTAGCAATCAGCCCCAGCATTTT. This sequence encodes CSPEGGEQGLSNQPQHF. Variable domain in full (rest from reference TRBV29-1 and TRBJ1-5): SAVISQKPSRDICQRGTSLTIQCQVDSQVTMMFWYRQQPGQSLTLIATANQGSEATYESGFVIDKFPISRPNLTFSTLTVSNMSPEDSSIYLCSPEGGEQGLSNQPQHFGDGTRLSIL.

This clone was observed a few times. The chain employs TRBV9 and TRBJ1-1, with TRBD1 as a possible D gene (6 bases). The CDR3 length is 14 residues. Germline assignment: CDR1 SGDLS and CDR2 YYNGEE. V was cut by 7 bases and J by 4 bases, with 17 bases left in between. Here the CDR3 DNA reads TGTGCCAGCGGGACAACAGGAACTTTCACTGAAGCTTTCTTT. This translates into CASGTTGTFTEAFF.

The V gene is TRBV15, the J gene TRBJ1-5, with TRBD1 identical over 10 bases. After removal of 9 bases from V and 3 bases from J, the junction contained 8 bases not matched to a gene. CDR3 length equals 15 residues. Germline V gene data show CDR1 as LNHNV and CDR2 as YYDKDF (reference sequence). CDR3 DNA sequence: TGTGCCACTAAGAGGGACAGGGGTACCAATCAGCCCCAGCATTTT. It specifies CATKRDRGTNQPQHF.

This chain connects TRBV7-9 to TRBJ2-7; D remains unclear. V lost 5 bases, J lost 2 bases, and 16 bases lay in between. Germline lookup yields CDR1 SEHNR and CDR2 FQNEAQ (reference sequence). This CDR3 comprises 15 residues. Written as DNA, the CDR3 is TGTGCCAGCAGCACCACGGGTTCCTATACCTACGAGCAGTACTTC. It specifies CASSTTGSYTYEQYF.

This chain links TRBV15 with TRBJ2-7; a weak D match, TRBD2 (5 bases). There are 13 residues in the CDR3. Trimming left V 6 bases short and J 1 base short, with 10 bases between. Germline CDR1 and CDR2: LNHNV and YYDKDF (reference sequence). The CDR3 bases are TGTGCCACCAGTATGACGGGATCCTACGAGCAGTACTTC. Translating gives CATSMTGSYEQYF.

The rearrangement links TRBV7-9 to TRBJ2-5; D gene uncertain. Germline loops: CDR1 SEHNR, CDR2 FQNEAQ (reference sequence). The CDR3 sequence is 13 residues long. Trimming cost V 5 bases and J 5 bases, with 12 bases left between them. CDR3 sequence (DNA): TGTGCCAGCAGCCCAGCTCCGGTCGAGACCCAGTACTTC. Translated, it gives CASSPAPVETQYF.

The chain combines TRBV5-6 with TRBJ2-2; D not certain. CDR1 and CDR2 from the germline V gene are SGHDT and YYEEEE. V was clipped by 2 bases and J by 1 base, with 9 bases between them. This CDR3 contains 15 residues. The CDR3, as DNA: TGTGCCAGCAGCTTCGGCCAGTTGAACACCGGGGAGCTGTTTTTT. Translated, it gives CASSFGQLNTGELFF.

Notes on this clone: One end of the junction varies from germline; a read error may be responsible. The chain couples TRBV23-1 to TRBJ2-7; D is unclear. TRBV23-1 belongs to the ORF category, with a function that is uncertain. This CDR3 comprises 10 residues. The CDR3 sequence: CASIQGEQYF. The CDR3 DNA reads TGCGCCAGCATTCAAGGGGAGCAGTACTTC.

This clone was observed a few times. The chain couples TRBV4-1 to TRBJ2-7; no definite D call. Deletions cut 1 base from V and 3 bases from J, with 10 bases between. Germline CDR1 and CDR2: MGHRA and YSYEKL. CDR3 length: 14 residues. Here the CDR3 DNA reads TGCGCCAGCAGCCAAGTCACTTCTGACTACGAGCAGTACTTC. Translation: CASSQVTSDYEQYF.

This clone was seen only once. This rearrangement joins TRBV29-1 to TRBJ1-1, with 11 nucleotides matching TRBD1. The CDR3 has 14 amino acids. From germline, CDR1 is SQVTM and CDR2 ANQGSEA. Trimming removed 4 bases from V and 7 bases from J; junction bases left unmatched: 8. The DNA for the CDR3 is TGCAGCGTTGTGGGACAGGGGGGGGAGGTTGAAGCTTTCTTT. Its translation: CSVVGQGGEVEAFF.

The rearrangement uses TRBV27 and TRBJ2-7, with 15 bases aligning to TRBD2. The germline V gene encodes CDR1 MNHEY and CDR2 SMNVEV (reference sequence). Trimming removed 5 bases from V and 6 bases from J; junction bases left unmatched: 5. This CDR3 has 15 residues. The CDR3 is CASSLGTSGRFEQYF. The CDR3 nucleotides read TGTGCCAGCAGTCTTGGGACTAGCGGGAGGTTCGAGCAGTACTTC.

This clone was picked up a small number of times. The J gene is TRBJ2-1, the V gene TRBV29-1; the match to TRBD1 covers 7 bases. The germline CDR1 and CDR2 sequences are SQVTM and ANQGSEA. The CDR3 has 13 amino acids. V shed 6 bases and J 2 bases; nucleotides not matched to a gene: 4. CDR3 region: CSVIDRAYNEQFF. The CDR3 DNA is TGCAGCGTGATTGACAGGGCCTACAATGAGCAGTTCTTC.

This CDR3 reads CASSPQSGRENNEQFF. The CDR3, as DNA: TGTGCCAGCTCACCCCAAAGCGGGAGGGAGAACAATGAGCAGTTCTTC. This chain links TRBV18 with TRBJ2-1; 10 bases map to TRBD2. V lost 3 bases, J lost 5 bases, and 7 bases stayed unmatched. The CDR3 totals 16 residues. Germline V gene sequence: CDR1 KGHSH, CDR2 LQKENI.

The CDR3, as DNA: TGCAGCGGGAAGACAGGGGAGGGAACTGAAGCTTTCTTT. Translated: CSGKTGEGTEAFF. The J gene is TRBJ1-1, the V gene TRBV29-1, with TRBD1 matching over 8 bases. The V and J ends lost 7 bases and 5 bases, in that order; junction bases with no gene match: 9. The CDR3 consists of 13 residues. The germline V gene has CDR1 SQVTM and CDR2 ANQGSEA. Drawing the rest from reference TRBV29-1 and TRBJ1-1, the complete variable domain is SAVISQKPSRDICQRGTSLTIQCQVDSQVTMMFWYRQQPGQSLTLIATANQGSEATYESGFVIDKFPISRPNLTFSTLTVSNMSPEDSSIYLCSGKTGEGTEAFFGQGTRLTVV.

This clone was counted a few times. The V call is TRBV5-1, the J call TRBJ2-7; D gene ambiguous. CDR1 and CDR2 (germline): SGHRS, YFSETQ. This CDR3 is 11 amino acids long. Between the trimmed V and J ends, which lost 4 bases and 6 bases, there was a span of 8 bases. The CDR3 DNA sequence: TGCGCCAGCAGCATGGATGGCGAGCAGTACTTC. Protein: CASSMDGEQYF.